A single sample gave rise to the 22 T cell receptor beta chains below, sequenced in a study of monozygotic twins with inflammatory bowel disease. TCRdb re-called the 5' RACE reads and shows each CDR3 protein once, DNA omitted. This sample's table reports under 150,000 distinct CDR3 sequences. Material: blood. The receptor set was obtained from a human donor with ulcerative colitis or Crohn's disease, or a healthy co-twin of an affected twin (not recorded which).

This rearrangement joins TRBV5-1 to TRBJ2-7; TCRdb's D call, TRBD1, is unchecked because there is no DNA. The CDR3 length is 15 residues. The germline V gene encodes CDR1 SGHRS and CDR2 YFSETQ. CDR3: CASSLVPGKEYEQYF.

The rearrangement links TRBV4-3 to TRBJ2-7; with no DNA, the TCRdb D assignment of TRBD2 cannot be verified. From germline, CDR1 is LGHNA and CDR2 YSLEER. The CDR3 is 15 residues long. The CDR3 region is CASSQGTESSYEQYF.

The chain is built from TRBV12-3 or TRBV12-4 and TRBJ1-2; TCRdb gives TRBD1 as the D gene, but with no DNA this cannot be confirmed. The CDR3 has 15 residues. CDR3 sequence: CASSIESTGGYGYTF.

V is TRBV5-1 and J is TRBJ2-3; lacking DNA, the TRBD1 call made by TCRdb goes unchecked. CDR1 is SGHRS and CDR2 is YFSETQ in the germline V gene. The CDR3 is 15 amino acids. The CDR3: CASSLQGFFTDTQYF.

The chain uses TRBV5-4 and TRBJ2-7; no DNA is available, so the TRBD2 call from TCRdb remains unchecked. CDR1 and CDR2 from the germline V gene are SGHNT and YYREEE (reference sequence). CDR3 length: 16 residues. The chain's CDR3 is CASSLGGSGWSYEQYF.

The genes are TRBV7-2 and TRBJ1-2. The CDR3 is 17 amino acids. From germline, CDR1 is SGHTA and CDR2 FQGNSA. This CDR3 is CASSFPDGRVDGYGYTF. The variable domain in full, completed from reference TRBV7-2 and TRBJ1-2, reads GAGVSQSPSNKVTEKGKDVELRCDPISGHTALYWYRQSLGQGLEFLIYFQGNSAPDKSGLPSDRFSAERTGGSVSTLTIQRTQQEDSAVYLCASSFPDGRVDGYGYTFGSGTRLTVV.

J is TRBJ1-2 and V is TRBV5-1; TCRdb selects TRBD1, and the lack of DNA leaves this call unchecked. This CDR3 region has 15 residues. CDR1 and CDR2 (germline): SGHRS, YFSETQ. The CDR3 region is CASSPRTGGDYGYTF. Together with reference TRBV5-1 and TRBJ1-2, the CDR3 gives the full variable domain: KAGVTQTPRYLIKTRGQQVTLSCSPISGHRSVSWYQQTPGQGLQFLFEYFSETQRNKGNFPGRFSGRQFSNSRSEMNVSTLELGDSALYLCASSPRTGGDYGYTFGSGTRLTVV.

This chain's CDR3 is CSASRDSLNTEAFF. This sequence joins TRBV20-1 and TRBJ1-1; TCRdb designates TRBD1, a call that cannot be tested without DNA. In germline, CDR1 is DFQATT, CDR2 SNEGSKA (reference sequence). The length of the CDR3 is 14 residues.

This chain connects TRBV5-1 to TRBJ2-5; TCRdb outputs TRBD1, but without DNA this stays unchecked. This CDR3 is built from 13 residues. Germline CDR1 and CDR2: SGHRS and YFSETQ. The chain's CDR3 is CASSFWGQETQYF. Combining the CDR3 with reference TRBV5-1 and TRBJ2-5 gives the whole variable domain KAGVTQTPRYLIKTRGQQVTLSCSPISGHRSVSWYQQTPGQGLQFLFEYFSETQRNKGNFPGRFSGRQFSNSRSEMNVSTLELGDSALYLCASSFWGQETQYFGPGTRLLVL.

V usage is TRBV10-3 and J usage is TRBJ2-3. CDR3 length: 11 amino acids. Looked up from germline, CDR1 is ENHRY and CDR2 is SYGVKD. CDR3 residues: CAISYTDTQYF.

The chain has TRBV5-1 and TRBJ1-5; TCRdb reports TRBD1, a call that lacks DNA to check it against. The germline V gene has CDR1 SGHRS and CDR2 YFSETQ. The CDR3 length is 17 residues. The CDR3: CASSLSAGQGANQPQHF.

This chain joins TRBV4-3 and TRBJ2-3; TCRdb lists TRBD1, though no DNA is available to test this call. The length of the CDR3 is 18 residues. Germline V gene data show CDR1 as LGHNA and CDR2 as YSLEER. The CDR3 region is CASSQDPPRSLSTDTQYF.

The V call is TRBV6-1, the J call TRBJ2-7; no DNA is available, so the TRBD2 call from TCRdb remains unchecked. The length of the CDR3 is 15 residues. CDR1 is MNHNS and CDR2 is SASEGT in the germline V gene. Here the CDR3 reads CASCPAGTGTYEQYF.

The CDR3 spells CASSSYSGGPHF. The V gene is TRBV7-2, the J gene TRBJ2-4; TCRdb indicates TRBD1, and absent DNA this call remains unverified. The V gene's germline CDR1 is SGHTA and CDR2 FQGNSA. This CDR3 is 12 amino acids long. The variable domain in full, with the rest retrieved from reference TRBV7-2 and TRBJ2-4, is GAGVSQSPSNKVTEKGKDVELRCDPISGHTALYWYRQSLGQGLEFLIYFQGNSAPDKSGLPSDRFSAERTGGSVSTLTIQRTQQEDSAVYLCASSSYSGGPHFGAGTRLSVL.

The chain carries TRBV7-9 and TRBJ1-5. Germline lookup yields CDR1 SEHNR and CDR2 FQNEAQ (reference sequence). CDR3 length equals 14 residues. The CDR3 loop reads CASSLAVGGQPQHF.

The chain has TRBV18 and TRBJ2-5; TCRdb calls TRBD1, which cannot be checked without DNA. The CDR3 has 13 residues. Germline assignment: CDR1 KGHSH and CDR2 LQKENI. CDR3 sequence: CASSPGRQETQYF. The whole variable domain, remainder taken from reference TRBV18 and TRBJ2-5, is NAGVMQNPRHLVRRRGQEARLRCSPMKGHSHVYWYRQLPEEGLKFMVYLQKENIIDESGMPKERFSAEFPKEGPSILRIQQVVRGDSAAYFCASSPGRQETQYFGPGTRLLVL.

This rearrangement joins TRBV5-1 to TRBJ1-5; absent DNA, TCRdb's TRBD1 call cannot be checked. The CDR3 loop spans 15 amino acids. Germline lookup yields CDR1 SGHRS and CDR2 YFSETQ. The CDR3 here is CASSQTGDGNQPQHF.

V usage is TRBV27 and J usage is TRBJ2-2; TCRdb names TRBD1, which stays unverified in the absence of DNA. There are 15 residues in the CDR3. Germline CDR1 MNHEY, CDR2 SMNVEV (reference sequence). The chain's CDR3 is CASSWDRPYTGELFF.

The chain employs TRBV20-1 and TRBJ1-4; TCRdb selects TRBD1, and the lack of DNA leaves this call unchecked. The germline V gene encodes CDR1 DFQATT and CDR2 SNEGSKA (reference sequence). The CDR3 runs 17 residues. This CDR3 reads CSAKGGRGRFTDEKLFF.

The V and J genes are TRBV20-1 and TRBJ1-4. The CDR3 loop spans 16 amino acids. CDR1 and CDR2 from the germline V gene are DFQATT and SNEGSKA (reference sequence). The CDR3: CSAPRREEATNEKLFF.

The chain recombines TRBV6-1 with TRBJ2-3; TCRdb indicates TRBD2, and absent DNA this call remains unverified. The CDR3 covers 15 residues. Germline V gives CDR1 MNHNS, CDR2 SASEGT. Here the CDR3 reads CASSESRLGSDTQYF.

The chain combines TRBV19 with TRBJ1-2; the TCRdb call, TRBD1, lacks DNA for checking. Germline V lookup: CDR1 LNHDA, CDR2 SQIVND (reference sequence). The CDR3 covers 16 residues. The CDR3 spells CASSTYGQQTNYGYTF.